Each of the 32 T cell receptor beta chains below was sequenced from the same sample in a study of T cell repertoires in cytomegalovirus infection. Using its own MiXCR run on the reads, TCRdb lists one record per CDR3 protein. In the table there are about 300,000 distinct CDR3 sequences, around 10% of which are singletons. The sequencing sample was made of PBMCs. The source is a human donor in good health (CMV status not recorded). Some clones in this sample may be carry-over from other donors' samples.

The chain is built from TRBV28 and TRBJ1-5; D not certain. The V end was cut by 7 bases, the J end by 7 bases, with 17 bases between. The CDR3 has 14 amino acids. Germline V gene sequence: CDR1 MDHEN, CDR2 SYDVKM. The CDR3 spells CASTESRVDQPQHF. CDR3 in DNA: TGTGCCAGCACCGAGTCCCGGGTCGACCAGCCCCAGCATTTT.

V is TRBV18 and J is TRBJ2-7; the match to TRBD1 covers 8 bases. The CDR3 loop spans 13 amino acids. CDR1 is KGHSH, CDR2 LQKENI, per germline. The J segment lost 4 bases and the V segment lost 5 bases, leaving 4 bases of the junction unmatched. The CDR3 loop is CASSGQGKYEQYV. As DNA, the CDR3 is TGTGCCAGCTCAGGACAGGGAAAATACGAGCAGTACGTC.

This clonotype was counted ten times or more. The chain employs TRBV7-2 and TRBJ2-7; D is possibly TRBD2 (5 bases). From germline, CDR1 is SGHTA and CDR2 FQGNSA. Trimming left V 5 bases short and J 0 bases short, with 14 bases between. The CDR3 sequence is 15 residues long. The DNA of the CDR3 is TGTGCCAGCAGCCTTACGAGGGATCTCTCCTACGAGCAGTACTTC. It codes for CASSLTRDLSYEQYF.

The rearrangement joins TRBV20-1 to TRBJ1-4; maybe TRBD1 (5 bases). In germline, CDR1 is DFQATT, CDR2 SNEGSKA (reference sequence). This CDR3 contains 12 residues. The V end lost 6 bases, the J end lost 8 bases, and 13 bases lay between the germline ends. The CDR3 DNA reads TGCAGTGCAAAGGGCCAGGGAGAAAAACTGTTTTTT. It is translated as CSAKGQGEKLFF.

At least ten counts were recorded for this clonotype. The chain employs TRBV28 and TRBJ2-7; TRBD1 might be the D (6 bases). This CDR3 has 14 residues. The V and J ends lost 6 bases and 7 bases respectively, with 19 bases between them. Germline V CDR1 and CDR2: MDHEN, SYDVKM. The CDR3 region is CASRQENRVREQYV. DNA for the CDR3: TGTGCCAGCAGACAGGAGAACAGGGTTCGGGAGCAGTACGTC.

There are a few counts of this clonotype. The chain has TRBV9 and TRBJ2-3; TRBD2 matches 10 bases. The CDR3 runs to 17 residues. CDR1 is SGDLS, CDR2 YYNGEE, per germline. The ends lost 4 bases at V and 0 bases at J; junction bases unmatched: 8. The CDR3 spells CASSFSGGVTSTDTQYF. For the CDR3, the DNA is TGTGCCAGCAGCTTCAGCGGGGGGGTTACTAGCACAGATACGCAGTATTTT. Full variable domain (outside the CDR3, taken from reference TRBV9 and TRBJ2-3): DSGVTQTPKHLITATGQRVTLRCSPRSGDLSVYWYQQSLDQGLQFLIQYYNGEERAKGNILERFSAQQFPDLHSELNLSSLELGDSALYFCASSFSGGVTSTDTQYFGPGTRLTVL.

This clonotype occurred many times. The CDR3 is CASSPSPGTAYEQYF. CDR3 nucleotides: TGTGCCAGCAGTCCTTCCCCCGGGACAGCCTACGAGCAGTACTTC. J is TRBJ2-7 and V is TRBV6-1, with 7 positions matching TRBD1. The CDR3 loop spans 15 amino acids. CDR1 MNHNS and CDR2 SASEGT come from the germline V gene. V shed 5 bases, J shed 2 bases, and the junction held 9 bases outside the gene matches.

This clonotype occurred many times. The chain recombines TRBV7-9 with TRBJ2-2; no clear D. In germline, CDR1 is SEHNR, CDR2 FQNEAQ (reference sequence). The CDR3 is made up of 14 amino acids. V was trimmed by 5 bases and J by 1 base, leaving 8 bases between them. For the CDR3, the DNA is TGTGCCAGCAGCCCGTGGGGGAACACCGGGGAGCTGTTTTTT. It is translated as CASSPWGNTGELFF.

This clonotype was picked up many times. The chain has TRBV28 and TRBJ1-3; D possibly corresponds to TRBD1 (5 bases). The V end lost 1 base, the J end lost 1 base, and 11 bases lay between the germline ends. The CDR3 totals 16 residues. CDR1 is MDHEN, CDR2 SYDVKM, per germline. In DNA, the CDR3 is TGTGCCAGCAGTTTATTCTCGGGGACTTCTGGAAACACCATATATTTT. It codes for CASSLFSGTSGNTIYF.

This clonotype came up many times. This chain links TRBV7-9 with TRBJ2-5, with D perhaps given as TRBD1 or TRBD2 (5 bases each). The length of the CDR3 is 13 residues. CDR1 SEHNR and CDR2 FQNEAQ come from the germline V gene (reference sequence). V was pared by 8 bases and J by 4 bases, with 14 bases between. In DNA form, the CDR3 reads TGTGCCAGCGACTTACCAGGGACAGAGACCCAGTACTTC. Translating gives CASDLPGTETQYF.

This clonotype has at least ten counts. The rearrangement joins TRBV4-2 to TRBJ2-5; D is unclear. Trimming took 0 bases from V and 3 from J, leaving 5 bases between them. This CDR3 comprises 13 residues. Germline V gene sequence: CDR1 LGHNA, CDR2 YNFKEQ. The CDR3 DNA is TGTGCCAGCAGCCAAGATGGGAAAGAGACCCAGTACTTC. As protein: CASSQDGKETQYF.

This rearrangement joins TRBV18 to TRBJ2-1; possible D gene TRBD1, 6 bases. This CDR3 is 15 amino acids long. Trimming cost V 3 bases and J 2 bases, with 11 bases left between them. Germline V gene lookup returns CDR1 KGHSH and CDR2 LQKENI. CDR3 protein: CASSPPGAPYNEQFF. The CDR3 DNA reads as TGTGCCAGCTCACCCCCAGGGGCACCCTACAATGAGCAGTTCTTC.

This clonotype was seen at least ten times. The rearrangement uses TRBV12-3 or TRBV12-4 and TRBJ1-2; D possibly corresponds to TRBD1 (6 bases). The CDR3 runs 15 residues. The germline V and J ends were trimmed by 5 bases and 3 bases, with 16 bases remaining between them. The CDR3 protein is CASSLKQGSYYGYTF. The CDR3 coding sequence is TGTGCCAGCAGTCTAAAACAGGGCTCCTACTATGGCTACACCTTC.

This clonotype has just a few counts. The chain combines TRBV28 with TRBJ1-2; D remains unclear. The CDR3 is made up of 11 amino acids. Deletions cut 8 bases from V and 7 bases from J, with 11 bases between. Per germline, CDR1 MDHEN and CDR2 SYDVKM. The DNA for the CDR3 is TGTGCCAGCGAGGGAGCGAGTGGCTACACCTTC. Protein: CASEGASGYTF.

The sample holds many counts of this clonotype. CDR3 protein: CASSPSVVNTEAFF. The CDR3 nucleotides read TGTGCCAGCTCACCAAGTGTCGTGAACACTGAAGCTTTCTTT. The chain uses TRBV18 and TRBJ1-1, with D unclear. With 2 bases removed from V and 0 bases from J, the gap between germline ends came to 7 bases. Germline loops: CDR1 KGHSH, CDR2 LQKENI. The CDR3 extends over 14 amino acids. The entire variable domain, with the rest obtained from reference TRBV18 and TRBJ1-1, is as follows: NAGVMQNPRHLVRRRGQEARLRCSPMKGHSHVYWYRQLPEEGLKFMVYLQKENIIDESGMPKERFSAEFPKEGPSILRIQQVVRGDSAAYFCASSPSVVNTEAFFGQGTRLTVV.

The V gene is TRBV25-1, the J gene TRBJ1-1; D uncertain. This CDR3 has 18 residues. V was trimmed by 4 bases and J by 1 base, leaving 22 bases between them. Germline V gene data show CDR1 as MGHDK and CDR2 as SYGVNS. The CDR3 region has the DNA TGTGCCAGCAGTGCCAACTTGACCCCCCCGGTCCGGAACACTGAAGCTTTCTTT. Its protein is CASSANLTPPVRNTEAFF.

This clonotype was counted only a few times. V usage is TRBV28 and J usage is TRBJ1-3; 9 bases are a match to TRBD1. The CDR3 extends over 16 amino acids. V lost 5 bases, J lost 4 bases, and 9 bases stayed unmatched. Germline V gives CDR1 MDHEN, CDR2 SYDVKM. The CDR3 DNA reads as TGTGCCAGCAGTCTTTATGGACAGGGGCTCGGAAACACCATATATTTT. This sequence encodes CASSLYGQGLGNTIYF. Full variable domain (outside the CDR3, taken from reference TRBV28 and TRBJ1-3): DVKVTQSSRYLVKRTGEKVFLECVQDMDHENMFWYRQDPGLGLRLIYFSYDVKMKEKGDIPEGYSVSREKKERFSLILESASTNQTSMYLCASSLYGQGLGNTIYFGEGSWLTVV.

This clonotype was seen at least ten times. The chain uses TRBV7-3 and TRBJ2-2, with TRBD1 identical over 10 bases. Germline-derived CDR1 and CDR2 are SGHTA and FQGTGA. The CDR3 runs 16 residues. With V trimmed by 5 bases and J by 7 bases, 10 bases remained unmatched. The CDR3 DNA reads TGTGCCAGCAGCCTCGCGCGGACAGGGGGAGGCGGGGAGCTGTTTTTT. Encoded protein: CASSLARTGGGGELFF.

The chain is built from TRBV20-1 and TRBJ1-3; 12 bases map to TRBD1. This CDR3 region has 15 residues. Germline V gene data show CDR1 as DFQATT and CDR2 as SNEGSKA (reference sequence). The junction had 6 bases not matched to a gene; V was cut back by 5 bases and J by 4 bases. The chain's CDR3 is CSARTGTGGGNTIYF. In nucleotides, the CDR3 is TGCAGTGCTCGAACCGGGACAGGGGGCGGAAACACCATATATTTT.

There are many counts of this clonotype. The rearrangement uses TRBV7-2 and TRBJ2-1, with 15 positions matching TRBD2. V dropped 5 bases and J dropped 1; count of bases not matched to a gene: 6. The germline V gene encodes CDR1 SGHTA and CDR2 FQGNSA. The CDR3 sequence is 18 residues long. CDR3 bases: TGTGCCAGCAGCCCCTGGACTAGCGGGGGGGCGTCCTACAATGAGCAGTTCTTC. Translation: CASSPWTSGGASYNEQFF. The full variable domain, its missing parts supplied by reference TRBV7-2 and TRBJ2-1, is GAGVSQSPSNKVTEKGKDVELRCDPISGHTALYWYRQSLGQGLEFLIYFQGNSAPDKSGLPSDRFSAERTGGSVSTLTIQRTQQEDSAVYLCASSPWTSGGASYNEQFFGPGTRLTVL.

This clonotype was counted many times. This chain links TRBV7-2 with TRBJ1-1; a weak D match, TRBD1 (6 bases). The V gene's germline CDR1 is SGHTA and CDR2 FQGNSA. This CDR3 region has 16 residues. The ends were cut back, 1 base at V and 2 bases at J, with 14 bases in the middle. CDR3 in DNA: TGTGCCAGCAGCTTAGTAGGGGGGCCTTTAAACACTGAAGCTTTCTTT. Its translation is CASSLVGGPLNTEAFF. Combining the CDR3 with reference TRBV7-2 and TRBJ1-1 gives the whole variable domain GAGVSQSPSNKVTEKGKDVELRCDPISGHTALYWYRQSLGQGLEFLIYFQGNSAPDKSGLPSDRFSAERTGGSVSTLTIQRTQQEDSAVYLCASSLVGGPLNTEAFFGQGTRLTVV.

This clonotype was observed many times. The chain couples TRBV5-1 to TRBJ2-1, with D possibly being TRBD2 (8 bases). With 4 bases removed from V and 9 bases from J, the gap between germline ends came to 29 bases. Looked up from germline, CDR1 is SGHRS and CDR2 is YFSETQ. The CDR3 runs 18 residues. CDR3 sequence reads: CASSPIGTVRGGSSEQFF. The DNA of the CDR3 is TGCGCCAGCAGCCCAATCGGGACAGTTCGCGGGGGGAGCAGTGAGCAGTTCTTC.

This clonotype was counted only a few times. The V gene is TRBV4-1, the J gene TRBJ1-5, with a tentative D call TRBD1 (5 bases). Trimming pared 4 bases from V and 7 bases from J, leaving 17 bases between. Germline-derived CDR1 and CDR2 are MGHRA and YSYEKL. This CDR3 spans 15 amino acids. As DNA, the CDR3 is TGCGCCAGCAGCCGACCGGGACCCGGGGAACAGCCCCAGCATTTT. Its translation: CASSRPGPGEQPQHF.

The sample holds many counts of this clonotype. CDR3 sequence (DNA): TGCAGTGCTCACTGGCAGGGGAAAAACATTCAGTACTTC. Translated, it gives CSAHWQGKNIQYF. V gene TRBV20-1 combines with J gene TRBJ2-4; D might be TRBD1 (6 bases). Germline values: CDR1 DFQATT, CDR2 SNEGSKA (reference sequence). CDR3 length: 13 residues. The V end lost 5 bases, the J end lost 4 bases, and 12 bases lay between the germline ends.

This clonotype was found a few times. This chain joins TRBV29-1 and TRBJ2-1; D is undetermined. Deletions cut 0 bases from V and 0 bases from J, with 12 bases between. Germline CDR1 is SQVTM and CDR2 is ANQGSEA. This CDR3 has 16 residues. The CDR3, as DNA: TGCAGCGTTGAAGACCCCAGAACCGGCTCCTACAATGAGCAGTTCTTC. Translation: CSVEDPRTGSYNEQFF.

This clonotype was seen more than once but under ten times. The chain joins TRBV4-2 to TRBJ1-2; 7 bases are shared with TRBD1. The V segment lost 0 bases and the J segment 6 bases; nucleotides outside the gene matches: 10. CDR1 and CDR2 from the germline V gene are LGHNA and YNFKEQ. The CDR3 loop spans 16 amino acids. This chain's CDR3 is CASSQDIGRGRNGYTF. CDR3 sequence (DNA): TGTGCCAGCAGCCAAGATATAGGCAGGGGGAGAAATGGCTACACCTTC.

This clonotype was seen at least ten times. The chain couples TRBV7-2 to TRBJ2-4, with D maybe TRBD1 (6 bases). V dropped 5 bases and J dropped 5 bases, with 13 bases sitting between them. The CDR3 loop spans 14 amino acids. Germline CDR1 reads SGHTA; CDR2 reads FQGNSA. The CDR3 protein is CASSAYGTQNIQYF. As DNA, the CDR3 is TGTGCCAGCAGCGCCTACGGGACACAAAACATTCAGTACTTC.

This clonotype was picked up many times. This rearrangement joins TRBV7-2 to TRBJ2-1, with 7 bases identical to TRBD1. The length of the CDR3 is 12 residues. The trim removed 8 bases at V and 9 bases at J, leaving 7 bases unmatched. CDR1 and CDR2 (germline): SGHTA, FQGNSA. The DNA for the CDR3 is TGTGCCAGCTCTTGGGACAGAACTGAGCAGTTCTTC. The encoded protein is CASSWDRTEQFF.

This clonotype was seen many times. The genes are TRBV6-4 and TRBJ2-1; the match to TRBD2 covers 7 bases. The J segment lost 3 bases and the V segment lost 2 bases, leaving 4 bases of the junction unmatched. The CDR3 length is 15 residues. Germline V gene data show CDR1 as MRHNA and CDR2 as SNTAGT. CDR3 protein: CASSDDGGYYNEQFF. CDR3 DNA: TGTGCCAGCAGTGACGACGGGGGGTACTACAATGAGCAGTTCTTC.

The chain has TRBV20-1 and TRBJ1-2; 7 bases agree with TRBD1. The V segment lost 5 bases and the J segment 8 bases; nucleotides outside the gene matches: 14. Germline-derived CDR1 and CDR2 are DFQATT and SNEGSKA (reference sequence). The CDR3 spans 14 residues. CDR3 region: CSAPSSGQIMGYTF. The CDR3 DNA reads as TGCAGTGCTCCCTCGTCGGGACAGATTATGGGCTACACCTTC.

This clonotype was recorded at least ten times. J is TRBJ1-2 and V is TRBV7-2, with D possibly being TRBD1 (6 bases). CDR1 is SGHTA, CDR2 FQGNSA, per germline. Trimming pared 1 base from V and 0 bases from J, leaving 9 bases between. The CDR3 contains 15 residues. Here the CDR3 DNA reads TGTGCCAGCAGCTTAGAGGGGGGCCCTAACTATGGCTACACCTTC. Residues: CASSLEGGPNYGYTF.

At least ten counts were recorded for this clonotype. This sequence joins TRBV10-3 and TRBJ2-5, with TRBD2 matching over 7 bases. Trimming cost V 6 bases and J 3 bases; bases outside gene matches: 13. From germline, CDR1 is ENHRY and CDR2 SYGVKD. The CDR3 loop spans 16 amino acids. As DNA, the CDR3 is TGTGCCATCAGCCCCGAGGCGGGAGCAGGAAAAGAGACCCAGTACTTC. Translated: CAISPEAGAGKETQYF.